Listed here are 29 T cell receptor beta chains from one sample, sequenced in a study of T cells in Graves' hyperthyroidism and ophthalmopathy. What was amplified from RNA transcripts were TCR beta CDR3 regions. TCR CDR3 regions were first amplified by RT-PCR with HTBI primers. TCRdb itself ran the multiplex PCR reads through MiXCR, one entry per CDR3 protein. Counted here are fewer than 750,000 distinct CDR3 sequences, roughly 14% occurring once; the ten biggest clones make up roughly 4.5%. Sequenced material: blood. The source is a woman in her thirties or forties with Graves' ophthalmopathy.

The V call is TRBV5-1, the J call TRBJ1-1; D perhaps matches TRBD1 (5 bases). Trimming left V 0 bases short and J 0 bases short, with 18 bases between. Germline values: CDR1 SGHRS, CDR2 YFSETQ. This CDR3 is built from 18 residues. CDR3 nucleotides: TGCGCCAGCAGCTTGGGAGAGGGCAGGGTAAACATGAACACTGAAGCTTTCTTT. Translating it yields CASSLGEGRVNMNTEAFF.

This clonotype was detected ten times or more. The chain joins TRBV4-1 to TRBJ1-2; D uncertain. V was clipped by 1 base and J by 8 bases, with 11 bases between them. Germline V CDR1 and CDR2: MGHRA, YSYEKL. The CDR3 is made up of 13 amino acids. CDR3 sequence reads: CASSQGVGSGYTF. As DNA, the CDR3 is TGCGCCAGCAGCCAAGGGGTAGGGAGCGGCTACACCTTC.

The V gene is TRBV19, the J gene TRBJ1-3; D possibly corresponds to TRBD1 (5 bases). The length of the CDR3 is 15 residues. Germline-derived CDR1 and CDR2 are LNHDA and SQIVND (reference sequence). The V end was cut by 10 bases, the J end by 0 bases, with 16 bases between. The CDR3 sequence: CATQAGAYSGNTIYF. In DNA, the CDR3 is TGTGCCACCCAAGCTGGGGCGTACTCTGGAAACACCATATATTTT.

This clonotype was seen only a few times. The V gene is TRBV28, the J gene TRBJ2-7; D is perhaps TRBD1 (6 bases). This CDR3 contains 13 residues. The V gene lost 7 bases and the J gene lost 2 bases, with 12 bases spanning the gap. Germline-derived CDR1 and CDR2 are MDHEN and SYDVKM. CDR3 sequence: CASTLQGTYEQYF. The CDR3 nucleotides are TGTGCCAGCACCCTACAGGGAACCTACGAGCAGTACTTC.

This clonotype was recorded many times. J is TRBJ2-7 and V is TRBV9; no firm D call. CDR3 length: 14 amino acids. The V end lost 0 bases, the J end lost 2 bases, and 9 bases lay between the germline ends. Germline V gene data show CDR1 as SGDLS and CDR2 as YYNGEE. The CDR3 DNA is TGTGCCAGCAGCGTAGTCGATACCCCCTACGAGCAGTACTTC. This translates into CASSVVDTPYEQYF.

This rearrangement joins TRBV11-2 to TRBJ2-7; D not certain. V was clipped by 0 bases and J by 6 bases, with 9 bases between them. The V gene's germline CDR1 is SGHAT and CDR2 FQNNGV. CDR3 size: 13 residues. The CDR3 DNA reads TGTGCCAGCAGCTTAGAGTCAACGGGCGAGCAGTACTTC. This translates into CASSLESTGEQYF.

This clonotype was detected only a few times. This chain links TRBV5-6 with TRBJ2-7; D remains ambiguous. With 7 bases removed from V and 5 bases from J, the gap between germline ends came to 13 bases. CDR3 size: 12 residues. The germline V gene has CDR1 SGHDT and CDR2 YYEEEE. The CDR3 coding sequence is TGTGCCAGCGGCTCTAGATCGGACGAGCAGTACTTC. It specifies CASGSRSDEQYF.

This chain uses TRBV20-1 with TRBJ2-2; D remains unclear. Trimming cost V 3 bases and J 4 bases, with 12 bases left between them. Germline V CDR1 and CDR2: DFQATT, SNEGSKA (reference sequence). This CDR3 comprises 14 residues. The CDR3 here is CSARPPRGTGELFF. DNA of the CDR3: TGCAGTGCTAGGCCTCCCCGAGGCACCGGGGAGCTGTTTTTT.

This clonotype came up many times. This sequence joins TRBV2 and TRBJ2-5; 7 bases are shared with TRBD1. The CDR3 covers 14 residues. Germline V gene data show CDR1 as SNHLY and CDR2 as FYNNEI. With 6 bases clipped from V and 2 bases from J, the junction kept 6 bases outside the gene matches. This chain's CDR3 is CASSIQGRQETQYF. The DNA of the CDR3 is TGTGCCAGCAGCATACAGGGGCGGCAAGAGACCCAGTACTTC.

This clonotype was found many times. The chain recombines TRBV7-3 with TRBJ1-5; D remains unclear. CDR1 and CDR2 from the germline V gene are SGHTA and FQGTGA. Deletions cut 5 bases from V and 0 bases from J, with 23 bases between. CDR3 length: 19 residues. CDR3 nucleotides: TGTGCCAGCAGCCCCAGAGGGAAGACTATGGTCAATAGCAATCAGCCCCAGCATTTT. Protein product: CASSPRGKTMVNSNQPQHF.

The table lists this clonotype with a few counts. The chain employs TRBV2 and TRBJ1-5, with no clear D. Germline V lookup: CDR1 SNHLY, CDR2 FYNNEI. The CDR3 covers 14 residues. V was shortened by 8 bases and J by 2 bases, with 13 bases between the two germline ends. This CDR3 is CASQDLGGNQPQHF. CDR3 in DNA: TGTGCCAGCCAGGACCTCGGGGGCAATCAGCCCCAGCATTTT.

This clonotype was detected ten times or more. The rearrangement links TRBV3-1 to TRBJ2-7; D unclear. The germline V gene has CDR1 LGHDT and CDR2 YNNKEL (reference sequence). V shed 1 base and J shed 3 bases, with 4 bases lying between them. CDR3 length: 12 amino acids. CDR3 protein: CASSQVRYEQYF. CDR3 in DNA: TGTGCCAGCAGCCAAGTGCGCTACGAGCAGTACTTC.

This clonotype was detected many times. The J gene is TRBJ1-1, the V gene TRBV6-5, with D unclear. The CDR3 totals 14 residues. From germline, CDR1 is MNHEY and CDR2 SVGAGI. Trimming cost V 2 bases and J 11 bases, with 18 bases left between them. CDR3 residues: CASSYRTRSGGAFF. For the CDR3, the DNA is TGTGCCAGCAGTTACAGGACCCGTTCAGGTGGCGCTTTCTTT.

This clonotype has ten or more counts. The chain is built from TRBV12-3 or TRBV12-4 and TRBJ2-7; no firm D call. Trimming took 1 base from V and 0 from J, leaving 7 bases between them. This CDR3 has 14 amino acids. DNA for the CDR3: TGTGCCAGCAGTTTAGGCCTCTACTCCTACGAGCAGTACTTC. Translating it yields CASSLGLYSYEQYF.

The V gene is TRBV24-1, the J gene TRBJ2-2; 7 nucleotides line up with TRBD2. This CDR3 has 16 residues. V shed 0 bases and J 4 bases; nucleotides not matched to a gene: 4. The V gene's germline CDR1 is KGHDR and CDR2 SFDVKD. CDR3 protein: CATSDLTREGTGELFF. The CDR3 bases are TGTGCCACCAGTGATTTGACCAGGGAGGGCACCGGGGAGCTGTTTTTT.

This clonotype was detected ten times or more. The V call is TRBV24-1, the J call TRBJ1-1; TRBD1 matches at 9 bases. Trimming cost V 4 bases and J 5 bases; bases outside gene matches: 10. The germline CDR1 and CDR2 sequences are KGHDR and SFDVKD. This CDR3 contains 16 residues. This chain's CDR3 is CATSDSPTGGWTEAFF. The CDR3 DNA follows: TGTGCCACCAGTGACTCACCGACAGGGGGGTGGACTGAAGCTTTCTTT.

This clonotype has just a few counts. The chain uses TRBV6-2 or TRBV6-3 and TRBJ2-4; 8 bases are a match to TRBD2. The V gene's germline CDR1 is MNHEY and CDR2 SVGEGT. After removal of 6 bases from V and 15 bases from J, the junction contained 7 bases not matched to a gene. The CDR3 is 11 amino acids. The CDR3 region is CASRTGTSWYF. CDR3 nucleotide sequence: TGTGCCAGCAGAACCGGGACTAGTTGGTACTTC.

As concerns this clonotype: A much larger clone lies a single base off, so this may be a read error. CDR3 amino acids: CASTHQGEQHF. The DNA of the CDR3 is TGTGCCAGCACCCATCAGGGCGAGCAGCACTTC. This chain connects TRBV12-3 or TRBV12-4 to TRBJ2-7; a possible D gene is TRBD1 (5 bases). The CDR3 spans 11 residues.

This clonotype was counted at least ten times. V usage is TRBV27 and J usage is TRBJ1-1; 10 positions match TRBD1. From germline, CDR1 is MNHEY and CDR2 SMNVEV (reference sequence). The CDR3 extends over 14 amino acids. J lost 5 bases, V lost 3 bases, and 3 bases had no gene match. CDR3 sequence (DNA): TGTGCCAGCAGTTTGACAGGGGGCGAAACTGAAGCTTTCTTT. Protein product: CASSLTGGETEAFF.

This clonotype appeared many times. The rearrangement uses TRBV12-5 and TRBJ1-1; 10 nucleotides agree with TRBD1. The trim removed 1 base at V and 4 bases at J, leaving 0 bases unmatched. This CDR3 contains 14 residues. Germline V gene data show CDR1 as LGHNT and CDR2 as FRNRAP. The CDR3: CASGLGTGGTEAFF. Written as DNA, the CDR3 is TGTGCTAGTGGTTTGGGGACAGGGGGCACTGAAGCTTTCTTT.

This clonotype was observed a handful of times. This chain links TRBV29-1 with TRBJ2-2; D is possibly TRBD2 (7 bases). Looked up from germline, CDR1 is SQVTM and CDR2 is ANQGSEA. Trimming took 7 bases from V and 0 from J, leaving 12 bases between them. This CDR3 spans 14 amino acids. CDR3 region: CSAPGGANTGELFF. The CDR3 DNA reads as TGCAGCGCCCCGGGGGGCGCGAACACCGGGGAGCTGTTTTTT.

This clonotype was recorded many times. This sequence joins TRBV19 and TRBJ1-5; TRBD1 is a possible D gene (6 bases). The CDR3 has 16 amino acids. Germline V CDR1 and CDR2: LNHDA, SQIVND (reference sequence). V was clipped by 5 bases and J by 6 bases, with 20 bases between them. CDR3 coding DNA: TGTGCCAGTAGTGTCATTACAGGGACGAAAGGTCAGCCCCAGCATTTT. It yields the protein CASSVITGTKGQPQHF. Filled out from reference TRBV19 and TRBJ1-5, the complete variable domain reads DGGITQSPKYLFRKEGQNVTLSCEQNLNHDAMYWYRQDPGQGLRLIYYSQIVNDFQKGDIAEGYSVSREKKESFPLTVTSAQKNPTAFYLCASSVITGTKGQPQHFGDGTRLSIL.

This clonotype was recorded at least ten times. The chain employs TRBV6-2 or TRBV6-3 and TRBJ2-7; no firm D call. CDR3 length: 15 residues. The V end lost 4 bases, the J end lost 5 bases, and 18 bases lay between the germline ends. Per germline, CDR1 MNHEY and CDR2 SVGEGT. The DNA of the CDR3 is TGTGCCAGCAGTTTCACGACCCTGAACATCCACGAGCAGTACTTC. It yields the protein CASSFTTLNIHEQYF.

The chain joins TRBV9 to TRBJ2-5; D is unresolved. The CDR3 is made up of 13 amino acids. The V end lost 2 bases, the J end lost 3 bases, and 8 bases lay between the germline ends. Germline assignment: CDR1 SGDLS and CDR2 YYNGEE. CDR3 DNA sequence: TGTGCCAGCAGCGTCGGGCTCAAAGAGACCCAGTACTTC. Encoded protein: CASSVGLKETQYF.

This clonotype was detected many times. This chain joins TRBV7-2 and TRBJ1-2, with D possibly TRBD1 on 5 matching bases. CDR1 is SGHTA and CDR2 is FQGNSA in the germline V gene. Trimming took 0 bases from V and 4 from J, leaving 9 bases between them. This CDR3 is 14 amino acids long. In nucleotides, the CDR3 is TGTGCCAGCAGCTTAGCAGGGGTTGGCTATGGCTACACCTTC. The encoded protein is CASSLAGVGYGYTF.

In this sample, this clonotype turned up many times. V gene TRBV30 combines with J gene TRBJ2-2, with D perhaps matching TRBD2 (6 bases). The CDR3 contains 14 residues. Trimming pared 2 bases from V and 7 bases from J, leaving 14 bases between. Germline V gene lookup returns CDR1 GTSNPN and CDR2 SVGIG (reference sequence). In DNA, the CDR3 is TGTGCCTGGAGTAGGGTCGGAGGGCACGGGGAGCTGTTTTTT. Protein product: CAWSRVGGHGELFF.

In this sample, this clonotype turned up many times. This chain links TRBV30 with TRBJ1-2, with 10 bases that match TRBD1. The CDR3 is 13 residues long. Germline V gives CDR1 GTSNPN, CDR2 SVGIG (reference sequence). The J segment lost 6 bases and the V segment lost 1 base, leaving 2 bases of the junction unmatched. The CDR3 here is CAWSGGTGDGYTF. CDR3 in DNA: TGTGCCTGGAGTGGCGGGACAGGGGATGGCTACACCTTC.

Ten or more counts support this clonotype. The chain uses TRBV11-2 and TRBJ2-7; 10 bases align to TRBD1. The CDR3 has 16 amino acids. The germline V gene encodes CDR1 SGHAT and CDR2 FQNNGV. V was pared by 1 base and J by 2 bases, with 5 bases of the junction left unmatched. CDR3 DNA sequence: TGTGCCAGCAGCTTAGTGGGGACAGGGGACCCCTACGAGCAGTACTTC. Protein product: CASSLVGTGDPYEQYF.

The chain uses TRBV4-3 and TRBJ2-6; 9 nucleotides match TRBD1. The germline V gene has CDR1 LGHNA and CDR2 YSLEER. V shed 0 bases and J 2 bases; nucleotides not matched to a gene: 2. This CDR3 contains 17 residues. CDR3 protein: CASSQEGTGTGANVLTF. CDR3 nucleotides: TGCGCCAGCAGCCAAGAGGGGACAGGGACTGGGGCCAACGTCCTGACTTTC.